This TCR beta chain was captured by sequencing in a study of blood T cell repertoires in COVID-19. The method was immunoSEQ multiplex PCR; TCRdb's version includes in-frame clones alone and lacks a portion of them. The data contain under 250,000 clones, 92% of them seen just once; the ten biggest clones take up approximately 1.2%. CDR3 length: 15 residues. Germline assignment: CDR1 MDHEN and CDR2 SYDVKM. J lost 3 bases, V lost 2 bases, and 0 bases had no gene match. The receptor comes from a man in his thirties or forties with acute or convalescent COVID-19. Sequenced material: peripheral blood. The chain recombines TRBV28 with TRBJ2-1; TRBD1 matches 11 bases. The CDR3 sequence: CASSLGTGGYNEQFF. In DNA form, the CDR3 reads TGTGCCAGCAGTTTAGGGACAGGGGGCTACAATGAGCAGTTCTTC. Together with reference TRBV28 and TRBJ2-1, the CDR3 gives the full variable domain: DVKVTQSSRYLVKRTGEKVFLECVQDMDHENMFWYRQDPGLGLRLIYFSYDVKMKEKGDIPEGYSVSREKKERFSLILESASTNQTSMYLCASSLGTGGYNEQFFGPGTRLTVL.